Given below is one TCR beta chain in context. Its antigen is unidentified. cDNA libraries of TCR beta carried unique molecular identifiers. TCRdb passed the PCR reads through MiXCR, listing each CDR3 protein once. Among 170,000 or so distinct CDR3 sequences listed, 25% to 35% were seen once. The V gene lost 11 bases and the J gene lost 13 bases, with 24 bases spanning the gap. The CDR3 extends over 13 amino acids. The entry originates in a study of post-analysis software for immune sequencing data. The study, taken as a whole, reports: Controls showed lower frequencies than patients for roughly 5 TRBV segments, and TRBV5-6, TRBV5-1 and TRBV20-1 were among these. Among multiple sclerosis patients, normalized Chao1 diversity was significantly below that of controls.

The sample taken for sequencing was blood. This chain joins TRBV12-3 or TRBV12-4 and TRBJ2-4, with D unresolved. The TCR sequence derives from a girl aged 10 to 17 with multiple sclerosis. CDR3 nucleotides: TGTGCCGGCATGGGGATAACTTCGGGTGAGCAGTACTTC. Its protein is CAGMGITSGEQYF.